A single sample is the source of the 13 T cell receptor beta chains below, sequenced in a study of identical twins (dated by TCRdb to the mid-2010s). The library was made by 5' RACE. Sequencing was performed on an Illumina HiSeq 2000. The public reads were reanalyzed by TCRdb: fastp trimming at Q25, MiXCR alignment, in-frame beta chains only. CDR3 protein sequences are deduplicated, and each keeps its most common genes and DNA. In all, the sample holds a few hundred thousand distinct CDR3 sequences, and 12% of those were seen once. The top ten clones comprise 7.2% of the sample. The sample was also linked to a second study, of yellow fever vaccine responses in identical twins.

Sample: CD8+ T cells sorted from blood. Source of these receptors: a woman aged 18-35 years in good health.

There are a few counts of this clonotype. V is TRBV14 and J is TRBJ2-1; no clear D gene. The length of the CDR3 is 14 residues. V was cut by 0 bases and J by 4 bases, with 7 bases left in between. In germline, CDR1 is SGHDN, CDR2 FVKESK. As DNA, the CDR3 is TGTGCCAGCAGCCAAGATGTGGGATACAATGAGCAGTTCTTC. Translating gives CASSQDVGYNEQFF.

This clonotype has more than one count but fewer than ten. V is TRBV20-1 and J is TRBJ2-1, with 9 bases identical to TRBD2. Looked up from germline, CDR1 is DFQATT and CDR2 is SNEGSKA (reference sequence). Trimming took 0 bases from V and 8 from J; bases not matched to a gene: 8. The CDR3 covers 15 residues. This CDR3 reads CSARDLAGPWDEQFF. DNA of the CDR3: TGCAGTGCTAGAGATCTAGCGGGACCTTGGGATGAGCAGTTCTTC.

The sample holds a few counts of this clonotype. The chain couples TRBV6-4 to TRBJ2-6, with 7 bases fitting TRBD2. Per germline, CDR1 MRHNA and CDR2 SNTAGT. The V segment lost 2 bases and the J segment 9 bases; nucleotides outside the gene matches: 7. The CDR3 covers 15 residues. CDR3 coding DNA: TGTGCCAGCAGTGACGGTACTAGCGTGGGCAACGTCCTGACTTTC. It codes for CASSDGTSVGNVLTF.

The chain carries TRBV6-2 or TRBV6-3 and TRBJ1-5; 10 bases are shared with TRBD1. V lost 6 bases to trimming and J lost 1 base; unmatched junction nucleotides: 6. Per the germline V gene, CDR1 is MNHEY and CDR2 is SVGEGT. The CDR3 is 16 amino acids. CDR3 DNA: TGTGCCAGCAGAGCTGACAGGGGGCCGAGCAATCAGCCCCAGCATTTT. Amino acids: CASRADRGPSNQPQHF.

This clonotype has a handful of counts. The genes are TRBV20-1 and TRBJ2-7; 10 nucleotides align to TRBD2. The V and J ends lost 5 bases and 0 bases, in that order; junction bases with no gene match: 4. The germline V gene encodes CDR1 DFQATT and CDR2 SNEGSKA (reference sequence). The CDR3 spans 14 residues. The CDR3 sequence: CSAETSGYSYEQYF. The CDR3 DNA reads TGCAGTGCTGAGACTAGCGGGTACTCCTACGAGCAGTACTTC.

This clonotype was counted a few times. The chain carries TRBV20-1 and TRBJ2-1; 7 bases map to TRBD2. With 6 bases clipped from V and 8 bases from J, the junction kept 13 bases outside the gene matches. Germline assignment: CDR1 DFQATT and CDR2 SNEGSKA (reference sequence). This CDR3 contains 14 residues. CDR3 nucleotides: TGCAGTGCCTTAATTCGGACTAGGCGTTATGAGCAGTTCTTC. It encodes CSALIRTRRYEQFF.

In its sample, this clonotype was seen a few times. The chain links TRBV12-3 or TRBV12-4 to TRBJ2-5, with unresolved D. Trimming stripped 6 bases from V and 3 bases from J, with 8 bases between. The CDR3 sequence is 12 residues long. Here the CDR3 DNA reads TGTGCCAGCAGCCCGGATAAAGAGACCCAGTACTTC. Residues: CASSPDKETQYF.

The gene calls are TRBV28 and TRBJ2-7; D ambiguous. The V end lost 3 bases, the J end lost 5 bases, and 17 bases lay between the germline ends. The length of the CDR3 is 15 residues. The germline gives CDR1 MDHEN, CDR2 SYDVKM. The CDR3 DNA reads TGTGCCAGCAGTTTTCTATTATTAGGTGGCGACGAGCAGTACTTC. The encoded protein is CASSFLLLGGDEQYF. Supplemented by reference TRBV28 and TRBJ2-7, the full variable domain reads DVKVTQSSRYLVKRTGEKVFLECVQDMDHENMFWYRQDPGLGLRLIYFSYDVKMKEKGDIPEGYSVSREKKERFSLILESASTNQTSMYLCASSFLLLGGDEQYFGPGTRLTVT.

The gene calls are TRBV12-3 or TRBV12-4 and TRBJ2-7; 12 bases match TRBD2. J gave up 8 bases and V 8 bases, and 13 bases lay outside the gene matches. The CDR3 is 15 residues long. This CDR3 is CASRPSTSGSSKQYF. DNA for the CDR3: TGTGCCAGCCGCCCCTCGACTAGCGGGAGCTCTAAGCAGTACTTC.

This chain joins TRBV13 and TRBJ2-5; 14 bases line up with TRBD2. CDR3 length equals 17 residues. CDR1 and CDR2 from the germline V gene are PRHDT and FYEKMQ (reference sequence). J lost 2 bases, V lost 5 bases, and 7 bases had no gene match. CDR3 sequence reads: CASSKYGTSGGQETQYF. In DNA, the CDR3 is TGTGCCAGCAGCAAGTACGGGACTAGCGGGGGTCAAGAGACCCAGTACTTC.

For the CDR3, the DNA is TGTGCCAGCAGCTCGCCGGGACGGTTATACGAGCAGTACTTC. Translating gives CASSSPGRLYEQYF. The chain carries TRBV7-9 and TRBJ2-7, with D perhaps being TRBD1 or TRBD2 (5 bases each). CDR3 size: 14 residues. V was cut by 4 bases and J by 4 bases, with 14 bases left in between. The germline V gene encodes CDR1 SEHNR and CDR2 FQNEAQ (reference sequence).

The rearrangement links TRBV6-2 or TRBV6-3 to TRBJ1-2; D gene unclear. V was shortened by 0 bases and J by 8 bases, with 19 bases between the two germline ends. Germline V lookup: CDR1 MNHEY, CDR2 SVGEGT. The CDR3 is 16 residues long. The CDR3 DNA follows: TGTGCCAGCAGTTACTCGTTGGAAGGAGGGTATAAAGGCTACACCTTC. Translated: CASSYSLEGGYKGYTF.

This clonotype was counted between two and nine times. This chain links TRBV6-1 with TRBJ2-1; D is possibly TRBD1 (6 bases). This CDR3 region has 13 residues. The V end was cut by 0 bases, the J end by 15 bases, with 15 bases between. The germline CDR1 and CDR2 sequences are MNHNS and SASEGT. The CDR3 DNA is TGTGCCAGCAGTGAAGCGCTTCATCAGGGGCCGTTCTTC. Protein sequence: CASSEALHQGPFF.